This T cell receptor beta chain derives from a study of T-cell reconstitution after alpha-beta-depleted transplantation in children. For TCRbeta, the library was prepared with unique molecular identifiers. TCRdb reprocessed the PCR reads via MiXCR and lists one record per CDR3 protein. The sample includes more than 450,000 distinct CDR3 sequences, around 18% of them seen just once. Trimming took 5 bases from V and 4 from J, leaving 14 bases between them. The CDR3 length is 15 residues. This clonotype has just a few counts. This TCR derives from a human donor who donated a stem cell graft to a child with acute lymphoblastic leukemia. This rearrangement joins TRBV12-3 or TRBV12-4 to TRBJ2-2; D might be TRBD1 (5 bases). The sequences come from PBMCs from the stem cell graft donor, collected from the stem cell graft. In DNA, the CDR3 is TGTGCCAGCAGTCCCAGGACATCAATCACCGGGGAGCTGTTTTTT. Its protein is CASSPRTSITGELFF.